The present T cell receptor beta chain was sequenced within a study of blood T cells in healthy people across ages. Looked up from germline, CDR1 is SGDLS and CDR2 is YYNGEE. The CDR3 runs to 14 residues. A second PCR of roughly 7 to 11 cycles used a sample-barcoded 5' primer and a J-beta primer mix. The template-switch adaptor was a 5' adaptor with 12 random nucleotides. It tagged each cDNA molecule. TCRdb ran MiXCR on the 5' RACE reads and lists one entry per CDR3 protein. The sample yields approximately 2,000,000 distinct CDR3 sequences, around 40% seen once. Regarding this clonotype: At one end the junction does not follow the germline gene, possibly because of a read error.

The receptor comes from a human donor in good health. The specimen sequenced was blood. The chain combines TRBV9 with TRBJ2-5; perhaps TRBD1 as D (5 bases). This chain's CDR3 is CASSVAAGQEAQYF. In nucleotides, the CDR3 is TGTGCCAGCAGCGTAGCGGCAGGACAAGAGGCCCAGTACTTC.